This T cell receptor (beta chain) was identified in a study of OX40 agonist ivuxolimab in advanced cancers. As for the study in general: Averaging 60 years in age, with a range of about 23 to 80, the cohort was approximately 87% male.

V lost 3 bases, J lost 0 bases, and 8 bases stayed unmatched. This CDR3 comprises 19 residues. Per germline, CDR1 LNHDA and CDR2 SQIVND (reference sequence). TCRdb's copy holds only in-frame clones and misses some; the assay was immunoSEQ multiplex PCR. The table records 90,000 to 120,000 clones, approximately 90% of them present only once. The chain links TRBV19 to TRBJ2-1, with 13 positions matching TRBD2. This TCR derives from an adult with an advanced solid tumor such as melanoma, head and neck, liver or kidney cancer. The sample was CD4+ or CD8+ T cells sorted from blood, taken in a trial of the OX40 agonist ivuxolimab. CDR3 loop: CASSISTSGRSGSYNEQFF. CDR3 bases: TGTGCCAGTAGTATCTCGACTAGCGGGAGGAGTGGCTCCTACAATGAGCAGTTCTTC. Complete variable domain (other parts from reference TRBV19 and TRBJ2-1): DGGITQSPKYLFRKEGQNVTLSCEQNLNHDAMYWYRQDPGQGLRLIYYSQIVNDFQKGDIAEGYSVSREKKESFPLTVTSAQKNPTAFYLCASSISTSGRSGSYNEQFFGPGTRLTVL.